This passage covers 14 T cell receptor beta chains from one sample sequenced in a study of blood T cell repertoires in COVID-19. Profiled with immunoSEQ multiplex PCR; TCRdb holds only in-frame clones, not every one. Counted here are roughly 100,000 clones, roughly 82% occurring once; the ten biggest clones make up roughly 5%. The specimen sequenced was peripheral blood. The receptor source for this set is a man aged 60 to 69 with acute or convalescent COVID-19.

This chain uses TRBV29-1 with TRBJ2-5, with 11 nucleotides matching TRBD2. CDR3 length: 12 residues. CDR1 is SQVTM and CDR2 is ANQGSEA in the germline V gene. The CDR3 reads CIQLAGDETQYF. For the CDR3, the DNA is TGCATCCAACTAGCGGGAGACGAGACCCAGTACTTC.

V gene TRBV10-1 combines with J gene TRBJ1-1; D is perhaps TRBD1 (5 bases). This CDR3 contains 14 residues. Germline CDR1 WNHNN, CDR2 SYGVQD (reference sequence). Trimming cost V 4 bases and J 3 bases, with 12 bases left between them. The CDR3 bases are TGCGCCAGCAGTGCATTGATCAGGGACACTGAAGCTTTCTTT. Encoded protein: CASSALIRDTEAFF.

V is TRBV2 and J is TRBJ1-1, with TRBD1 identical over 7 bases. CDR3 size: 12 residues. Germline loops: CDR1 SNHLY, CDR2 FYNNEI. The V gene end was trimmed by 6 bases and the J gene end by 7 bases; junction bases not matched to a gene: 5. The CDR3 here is CASSPDRVEAFF. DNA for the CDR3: TGTGCCAGCAGCCCTGACAGGGTTGAAGCTTTCTTT.

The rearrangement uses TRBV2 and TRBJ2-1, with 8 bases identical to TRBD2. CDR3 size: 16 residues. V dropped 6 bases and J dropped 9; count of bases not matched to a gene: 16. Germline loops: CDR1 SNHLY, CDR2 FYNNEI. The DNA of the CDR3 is TGTGCCAGCAGCCTTTGCCTCGCGGGGGGCGGTTGTGAGCAGTTCTTC. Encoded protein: CASSLCLAGGGCEQFF.

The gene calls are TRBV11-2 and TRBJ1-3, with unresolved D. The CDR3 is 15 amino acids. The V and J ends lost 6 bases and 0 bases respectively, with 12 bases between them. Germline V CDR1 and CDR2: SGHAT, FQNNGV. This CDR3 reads CASRRLEPSGNTIYF. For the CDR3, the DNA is TGTGCCAGCAGACGCCTAGAGCCCTCTGGAAACACCATATATTTT.

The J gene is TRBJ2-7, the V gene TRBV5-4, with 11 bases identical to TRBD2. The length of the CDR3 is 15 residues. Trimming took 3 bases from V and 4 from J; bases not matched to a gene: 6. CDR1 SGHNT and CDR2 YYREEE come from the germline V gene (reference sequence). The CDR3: CASSYGTSGNYEQYF. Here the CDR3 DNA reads TGTGCCAGCAGCTACGGGACTAGCGGAAATTACGAGCAGTACTTC.

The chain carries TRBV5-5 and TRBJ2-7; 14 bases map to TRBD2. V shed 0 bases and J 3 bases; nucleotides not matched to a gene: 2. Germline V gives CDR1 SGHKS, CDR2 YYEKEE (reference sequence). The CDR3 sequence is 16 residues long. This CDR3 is CASSLGTSGRRYEQYF. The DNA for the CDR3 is TGTGCCAGCAGCTTGGGGACTAGCGGGAGGCGCTACGAGCAGTACTTC.

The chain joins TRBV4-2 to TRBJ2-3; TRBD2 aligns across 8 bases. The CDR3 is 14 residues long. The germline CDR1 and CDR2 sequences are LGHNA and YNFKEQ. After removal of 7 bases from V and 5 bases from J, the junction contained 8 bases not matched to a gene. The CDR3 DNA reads TGTGCCAGCAACAGAGCGGGAGAGGGAGATACGCAGTATTTT. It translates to CASNRAGEGDTQYF.

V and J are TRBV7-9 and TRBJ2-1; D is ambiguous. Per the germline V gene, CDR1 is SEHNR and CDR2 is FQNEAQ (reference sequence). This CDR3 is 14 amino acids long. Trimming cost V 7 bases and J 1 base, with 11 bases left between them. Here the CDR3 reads CASTLTASYNEQFF. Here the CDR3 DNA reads TGTGCCAGCACCCTTACAGCATCCTACAATGAGCAGTTCTTC.

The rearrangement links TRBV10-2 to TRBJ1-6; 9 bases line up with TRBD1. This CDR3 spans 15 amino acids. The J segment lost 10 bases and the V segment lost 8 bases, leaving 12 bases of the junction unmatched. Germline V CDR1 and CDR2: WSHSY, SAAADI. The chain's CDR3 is CASQQGAGVGSPLHF. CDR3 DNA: TGCGCCAGCCAACAGGGGGCAGGAGTTGGATCACCCCTCCACTTT.

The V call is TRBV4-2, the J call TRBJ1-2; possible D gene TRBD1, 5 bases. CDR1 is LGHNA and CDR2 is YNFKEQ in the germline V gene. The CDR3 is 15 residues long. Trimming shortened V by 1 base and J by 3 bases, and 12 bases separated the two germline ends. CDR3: CASSQAGRVDYGYTF. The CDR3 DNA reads TGTGCCAGCAGCCAAGCGGGCAGGGTAGACTATGGCTACACCTTC.

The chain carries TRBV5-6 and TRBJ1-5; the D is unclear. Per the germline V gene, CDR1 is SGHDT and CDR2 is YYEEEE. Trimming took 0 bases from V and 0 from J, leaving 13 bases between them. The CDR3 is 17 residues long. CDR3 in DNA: TGTGCCAGCAGCTTGGGGCCAGGCCCTTATAGCAATCAGCCCCAGCATTTT. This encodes CASSLGPGPYSNQPQHF.

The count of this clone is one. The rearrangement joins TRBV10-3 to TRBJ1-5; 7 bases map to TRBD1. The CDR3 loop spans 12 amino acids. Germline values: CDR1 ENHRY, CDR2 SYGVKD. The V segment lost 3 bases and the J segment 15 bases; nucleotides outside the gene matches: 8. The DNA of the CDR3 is TGTGCCATCAGTGAAAGGGACAGCCCCTTGCATTTT. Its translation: CAISERDSPLHF.

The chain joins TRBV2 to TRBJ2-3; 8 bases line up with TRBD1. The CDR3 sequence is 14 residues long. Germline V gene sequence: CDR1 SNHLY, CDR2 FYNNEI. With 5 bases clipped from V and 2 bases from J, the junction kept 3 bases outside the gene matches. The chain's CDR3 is CASSRTGFTDTQYF. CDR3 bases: TGTGCCAGCAGTCGGACAGGGTTCACAGATACGCAGTATTTT.